The rows below give T cell receptor beta chains drawn from one sample of a study of cytotoxic CD8 clonotypes in ibrutinib-treated CLL. The assay was immunoSEQ multiplex PCR, and TCRdb's table has in-frame clones only and misses some. The table has about 23,000 clones, roughly 65% seen once. The starting material was PBMCs, obtained after 24 months of ibrutinib treatment. These receptors came from a human donor with chronic lymphocytic leukemia. Each CDR3 is given with its conserved first and last residue. D genes are given only for firm matches. Size is stated for part of the rows, as once, few or many counts, or as a class when the clone is expanded.

d_gene	v_gene	j_gene	abundance	len	CDR3aa	CDR3nt
.	TRBV19	TRBJ2-5	few	16	CASSKSRAITQETQYF	TGTGCCAGTAGTAAGAGCAGGGCAATAACCCAAGAGACCCAGTACTTC
TRBD2	TRBV2	TRBJ2-4	.	14	CASRKTSGGPIQYF	TGTGCCAGCAGAAAAACTAGCGGGGGGCCGATTCAGTACTTC
TRBD2	TRBV4-1	TRBJ2-2	.	18	CASSQEAEAAGISGELFF	TGCGCCAGCAGCCAAGAGGCCGAGGCAGCGGGGATTTCCGGGGAGCTGTTTTTT
.	TRBV10-2	TRBJ2-7	once	12	CASSESAYEQYF	TGCGCCAGCAGTGAGTCGGCTTACGAGCAGTACTTC
.	TRBV18	TRBJ2-1	.	16	CASSPPGLPLNNEQFF	TGTGCCAGCTCACCACCAGGGCTACCTCTCAACAATGAGCAGTTCTTC
TRBD1	TRBV5-1	TRBJ1-1	.	14	CASSSGQENTEAFF	TGCGCCAGCAGCAGTGGACAGGAGAACACTGAAGCTTTCTTT
.	TRBV9	TRBJ1-3	.	16	CASSVGPGVSGNTIYF	TGTGCCAGCAGCGTAGGCCCAGGGGTCTCTGGAAACACCATATATTTT
.	TRBV29-1	TRBJ2-7	.	12	CSVVQGAGEQYF	TGCAGCGTTGTACAGGGTGCCGGCGAGCAGTACTTC
TRBD2	TRBV29-1	TRBJ2-1	.	13	CSVGLAGGVEQFF	TGCAGCGTTGGACTAGCGGGGGGAGTTGAGCAGTTCTTC
.	TRBV2	TRBJ1-6	.	13	CASRAAYNSPLHF	TGTGCCAGCAGGGCCGCCTATAATTCACCCCTCCACTTT
.	TRBV5-1	TRBJ1-2	.	15	CASSLVTVGGYGYTF	TGCGCCAGCAGCTTGGTTACGGTCGGGGGGTATGGCTACACCTTC
TRBD1	TRBV19	TRBJ2-7	.	15	CASSKRDRESDEQYF	TGTGCCAGTAGTAAACGGGACAGGGAGTCGGACGAGCAGTACTTC
TRBD1	TRBV5-4	TRBJ1-2	large	15	CASSLDRDRYYGYTF	TGTGCCAGCAGCTTGGATCGGGACAGGTACTATGGCTACACCTTC
TRBD1	TRBV7-8	TRBJ2-1	.	17	CASSLPLDRGSGDEQFF	TGTGCCAGCAGCTTACCTCTGGACAGGGGGAGCGGCGATGAGCAGTTCTTC
.	TRBV23-1	TRBJ1-2	.	16	CANRGNYHPVEYGYTF	TGCGCCAACCGAGGGAACTATCACCCCGTGGAATATGGCTACACCTTC
TRBD1	TRBV29-1	TRBJ2-7	.	12	CSVRDRPYEQYF	TGCAGCGTAAGGGACAGGCCCTACGAGCAGTACTTC
.	TRBV5-4	TRBJ1-2	.	14	CASSPGTANYGYTF	TGTGCCAGCAGCCCGGGGACGGCTAACTATGGCTACACCTTC
TRBD1	TRBV2	TRBJ2-3	.	13	CASSRDRTDTQYF	TGTGCCAGCAGCAGGGACAGAACAGATACGCAGTATTTT
.	TRBV10-2	TRBJ2-7	few	13	CASGDGGAYEQYF	TGCGCCAGCGGGGACGGCGGGGCCTACGAGCAGTACTTC
.	TRBV27	TRBJ2-7	.	15	CASSLSRLASDEQYF	TGTGCCAGCAGTTTAAGCAGGTTGGCATCGGACGAGCAGTACTTC
.	TRBV7-9	TRBJ2-2	few	12	CASSPLSGELFF	TGTGCCAGCAGCCCACTGTCCGGGGAGCTGTTTTTT
TRBD1	TRBV19	TRBJ1-5	.	16	CASRPGTGGRNQPQHF	TGTGCCAGTCGCCCGGGGACAGGGGGCCGCAATCAGCCCCAGCATTTT